Included here is one T cell receptor beta chain sequence, with context. Its antigen is still unknown. This specimen comes from a study of CD8 T cells in ankylosing spondylitis. Study-wide results and caveats: As reported, disease-linked clones showed significant enrichment in matched ankylosing spondylitis synovial fluid. Among TCR beta sequences, a motif of several highly homologous variants appeared characteristic of ankylosing spondylitis blood.

The CDR3 length is 14 residues. CDR1 is MGHRA, CDR2 YSYEKL, per germline. V was clipped by 3 bases and J by 7 bases; unmatched bases: 3. In making TCR beta libraries, quantitative 5'-RACE with molecular barcodes was used. MiXCR was run by TCRdb on the 5' RACE reads, yielding one entry per CDR3 protein. The data contain over 450,000 distinct CDR3 sequences, approximately 12% of them singletons. V gene TRBV4-1 combines with J gene TRBJ2-2; 9 positions match TRBD1. This receptor was obtained from a male donor with ankylosing spondylitis. Sequencing was done on a sample of blood, either unsorted or a sorted T cell fraction (not recorded which). CDR3 region: CASSQDRGSGELFF. The CDR3, as DNA: TGCGCCAGCAGCCAGGACAGGGGAAGCGGGGAGCTGTTTTTT.